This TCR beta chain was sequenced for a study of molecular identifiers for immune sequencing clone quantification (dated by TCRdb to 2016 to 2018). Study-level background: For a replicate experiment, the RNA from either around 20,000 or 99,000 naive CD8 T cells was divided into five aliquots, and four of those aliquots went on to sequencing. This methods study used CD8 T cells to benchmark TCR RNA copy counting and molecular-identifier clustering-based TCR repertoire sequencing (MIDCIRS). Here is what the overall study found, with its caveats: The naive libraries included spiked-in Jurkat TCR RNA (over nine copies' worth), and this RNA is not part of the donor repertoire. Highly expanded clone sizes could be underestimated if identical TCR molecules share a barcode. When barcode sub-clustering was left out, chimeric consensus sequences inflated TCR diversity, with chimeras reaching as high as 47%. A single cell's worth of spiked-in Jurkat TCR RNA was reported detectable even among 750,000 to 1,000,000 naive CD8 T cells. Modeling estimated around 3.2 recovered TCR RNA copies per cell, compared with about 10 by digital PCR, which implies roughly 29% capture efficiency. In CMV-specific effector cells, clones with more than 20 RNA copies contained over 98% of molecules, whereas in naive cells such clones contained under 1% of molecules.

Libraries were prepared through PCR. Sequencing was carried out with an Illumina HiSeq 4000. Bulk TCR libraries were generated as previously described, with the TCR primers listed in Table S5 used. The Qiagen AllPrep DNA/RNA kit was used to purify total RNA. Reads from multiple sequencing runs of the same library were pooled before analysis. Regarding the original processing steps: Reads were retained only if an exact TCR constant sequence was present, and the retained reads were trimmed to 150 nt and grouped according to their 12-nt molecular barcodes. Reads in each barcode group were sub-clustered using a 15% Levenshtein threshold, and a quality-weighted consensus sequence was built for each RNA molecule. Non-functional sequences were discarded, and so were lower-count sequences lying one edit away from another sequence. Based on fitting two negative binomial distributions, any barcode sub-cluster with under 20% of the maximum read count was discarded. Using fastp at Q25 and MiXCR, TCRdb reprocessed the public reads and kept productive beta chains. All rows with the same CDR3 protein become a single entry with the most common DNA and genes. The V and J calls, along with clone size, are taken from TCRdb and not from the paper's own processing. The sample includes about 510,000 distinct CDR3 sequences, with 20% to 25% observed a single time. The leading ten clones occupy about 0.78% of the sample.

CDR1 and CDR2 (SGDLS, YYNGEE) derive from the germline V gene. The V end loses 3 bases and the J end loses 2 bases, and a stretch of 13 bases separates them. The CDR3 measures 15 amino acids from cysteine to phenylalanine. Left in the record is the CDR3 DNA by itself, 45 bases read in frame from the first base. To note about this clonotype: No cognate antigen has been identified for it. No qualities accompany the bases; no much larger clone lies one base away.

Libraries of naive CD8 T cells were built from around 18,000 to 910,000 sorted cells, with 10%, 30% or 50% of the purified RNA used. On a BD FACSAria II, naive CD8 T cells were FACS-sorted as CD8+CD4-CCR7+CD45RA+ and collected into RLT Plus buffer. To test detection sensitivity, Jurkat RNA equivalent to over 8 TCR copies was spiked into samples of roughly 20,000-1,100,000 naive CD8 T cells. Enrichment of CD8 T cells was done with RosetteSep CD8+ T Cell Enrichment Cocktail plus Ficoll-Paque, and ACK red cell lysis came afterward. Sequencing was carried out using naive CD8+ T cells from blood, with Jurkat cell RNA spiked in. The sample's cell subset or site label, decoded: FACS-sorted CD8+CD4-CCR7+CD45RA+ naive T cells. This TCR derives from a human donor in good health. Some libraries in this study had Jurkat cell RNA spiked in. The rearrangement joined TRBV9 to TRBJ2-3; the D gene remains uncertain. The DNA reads TGTGCCAGCAGCGAGGGTGAAGCGTCCACAGATACGCAGTATTTT. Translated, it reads CASSEGEASTDTQYF.